The clone carrying this T cell receptor (beta chain) was recorded only once. The source of the sample is a study of blood T cell repertoires in COVID-19. Overall study: In each case, the material was cDNA or gDNA derived from T cells, B-cell-depleted T cells, or PBMCs.

Original data processing: Amplified reference gene primers provided the basis for estimating nucleated cell counts. Here immunoSEQ multiplex PCR was the method, and the copy in TCRdb shows in-frame clones only, minus some. That table is the source of V, J and clone size, and D and trimming were worked out from the DNA. The sample lists 60,000 or so clones, about 90% seen once, with roughly a tenth in the top ten. The CDR3 length is 17 residues. The V segment lost 0 bases and the J segment 4 bases; nucleotides outside the gene matches: 9. Germline CDR1 and CDR2: SGHNT and YYREEE (reference sequence). Sequencing used peripheral blood. The source is a human donor with acute or convalescent COVID-19. The donor label of this sample is uncertain. The V call is TRBV5-4, the J call TRBJ2-5; 10 bases agree with TRBD2. The CDR3 region is CASSLGLAGGLGETQYF. The CDR3 bases are TGTGCCAGCAGCTTGGGTTTAGCGGGGGGCCTGGGAGAGACCCAGTACTTC.